Listed below are T cell receptor beta chains from one sample, sequenced in a study of T-cell reconstitution after alpha-beta-depleted transplantation in children. TCRdb called the PCR reads again in MiXCR, with one record for every CDR3 protein. This sample has more than 400,000 distinct CDR3 sequences, with over 10% found just once. Material: PBMCs, mostly from graft donor cells, obtained 180 days after TCRalphabeta/CD19-depleted stem cell transplant. The receptors were gathered from a female patient aged 2-10 years who had a stem cell transplant for aplastic anemia, so the T cells may come from the graft donor. CDR3s include the opening cysteine and the closing phenylalanine or tryptophan. Each record gives: D gene, J gene, clone size, V gene, CDR3 DNA, CDR3 protein. D genes are given only for firm matches. Clone size appears in some rows only: once, few, many, or a class for an expanded clone.

>.|TRBJ1-1|few|TRBV27
TGTGCCAGCAGTTTCGCGACGCGAAGCACTGAAGCTTTCTTT
CASSFATRSTEAFF
>.|TRBJ2-5|few|TRBV28
TGTGCCAGCAGTTTTTCACTACGGGCATCGGCCCAGTACTTC
CASSFSLRASAQYF
>TRBD1|TRBJ1-1|few|TRBV6-5
TGTGCCAGCCGAATTACAGGGGGCAACACTGAAGCTTTCTTT
CASRITGGNTEAFF
>TRBD1|TRBJ1-2|.|TRBV3-1
TGTGCCAGCAGCCACAACAGGGGCCTAGGCGGCTACACCTTC
CASSHNRGLGGYTF
>.|TRBJ2-7|.|TRBV7-6
TGTGCCAGCAGCCTACAGGGCCACGAGCAGTACTTC
CASSLQGHEQYF
>TRBD2|TRBJ2-1|many|TRBV6-2/TRBV6-3
TGTGCCAGCAGTTACGCGAAGCGGGAGTACTCCTACAATGAGCAGTTCTTC
CASSYAKREYSYNEQFF
>.|TRBJ2-3|.|TRBV6-1
TGTGCCAGCAGCAGAGGGAACTTAGGCGGCACAGATACGCAGTATTTT
CASSRGNLGGTDTQYF
>TRBD2|TRBJ2-2|.|TRBV7-9
TGTGCCAGCAGAGGACCGGGAGGCGCGTACACCGGGGAGCTGTTTTTT
CASRGPGGAYTGELFF
>TRBD2|TRBJ2-3|few|TRBV29-1
TGCAGCGTTGAAGGAGTCCTAGCGGGAGGGGTCGCAGATACGCAGTATTTT
CSVEGVLAGGVADTQYF
>.|TRBJ2-1|few|TRBV7-9
TGTGCAGGTGGGGATGAGCAGTTCTTC
CAGGDEQFF
>.|TRBJ2-2|few|TRBV7-2
TGTGCCAGCAGCCTAGCAGGCAGCTACACCGGGGAGCTGTTTTTT
CASSLAGSYTGELFF
>.|TRBJ2-7|.|TRBV5-1
TGCGCCAGCAGCACAGTTAGCTCCTACGAGCAGTACTTC
CASSTVSSYEQYF
>.|TRBJ2-5|.|TRBV12-3/TRBV12-4
TGTGCCAGCAGTTCCCGGACAGTCCAAGAGACCCAGTACTTC
CASSSRTVQETQYF
>TRBD1|TRBJ2-1|few|TRBV28
TGTGCCAGCAGTTTATGGTCAGGGGGCCCCTACAATGAGCAGTTCTTC
CASSLWSGGPYNEQFF
>TRBD2|TRBJ2-7|.|TRBV29-1
TGCAGCGTCTCTAGCGGTACCTACGAGCAGTACTTC
CSVSSGTYEQYF
>.|TRBJ2-1|few|TRBV6-2/TRBV6-3
TGTGCCAGCAGTGCCGCCAGGGACTACAATGAGCAGTTCTTC
CASSAARDYNEQFF
>.|TRBJ1-2|many|TRBV25-1
TGTGCCAGCCGGGACATTAACTATGGCTACACCTTC
CASRDINYGYTF
>TRBD1|TRBJ1-2|.|TRBV5-1
TGCGCCAGCAGCTCAGGACAGGGCCGTTTAGGCTACACCTTC
CASSSGQGRLGYTF
>TRBD2|TRBJ2-1|few|TRBV5-4
TGTGCCAGCAGCCTAGGGGGAGCGGGAGGCCCCTACAATGAGCAGTTCTTC
CASSLGGAGGPYNEQFF
>.|TRBJ2-7|many|TRBV6-5
TGTGCCAGCAGTTACGTTCTAGCGTACTCAGGGACCTACGAGCAGTACTTC
CASSYVLAYSGTYEQYF
>.|TRBJ2-3|few|TRBV6-1
TGTGCCAGCAAAAGAGGCCCGATAACAGATACGCAGTATTTT
CASKRGPITDTQYF
>TRBD2|TRBJ2-3|.|TRBV5-1
TGCGCCAGCAGCCGTGGGGGCGGGAGGCTCGCAGATACGCAGTATTTT
CASSRGGGRLADTQYF
>.|TRBJ2-1|.|TRBV28
TGTGCCAGCTCCCGGGCGGGGGCCGTCAATGAGCAGTTCTTC
CASSRAGAVNEQFF
>.|TRBJ1-2|.|TRBV11-3
TGTGCCAGCAGCTCCCGGCACTACTATGGCTACACCTTC
CASSSRHYYGYTF
>TRBD2|TRBJ2-3|.|TRBV20-1
TGCAGTGCTAGAAGGAGACTAGCCACAGATACGCAGTATTTT
CSARRRLATDTQYF
>.|TRBJ2-5|.|TRBV7-2
TGTGCCAGCAGCACCCTTCGGGGAGAGACCCAGTACTTC
CASSTLRGETQYF
>.|TRBJ2-5|.|TRBV6-1
TGTGCCAGCAGTGAATGGCACAGCCCCCTTGCCCAAGAGACCCAGTACTTC
CASSEWHSPLAQETQYF
>.|TRBJ1-6|few|TRBV15
TGTGCCACCAGCAGATCCAGGGGCTGGGGCGTAGTCCTCCACTTT
CATSRSRGWGVVLHF
>.|TRBJ2-2|.|TRBV4-3
TGCGCCAGCAGCCAAGATCATGTAGGGTACACCGGGGAGCTGTTTTTT
CASSQDHVGYTGELFF
>TRBD2|TRBJ2-1|.|TRBV20-1
TGCAGTGCCACATGGAGGGAGGGGCGCGAGCAGTTCTTC
CSATWREGREQFF
>.|TRBJ2-7|.|TRBV20-1
TGCAGTGCTAGAGTCACAGGGCCCTACGAGCAGTACTTC
CSARVTGPYEQYF
>TRBD2|TRBJ2-1|.|TRBV20-1
TGCAGTGCTAGATCGGGACTAGCGGGAGAGCGGGGCTACAATGAGCAGTTCTTC
CSARSGLAGERGYNEQFF
>TRBD1|TRBJ2-7|.|TRBV18
TGTGCCAGCTCACCGACAGGGCTCGACTACGAGCAGTACTTC
CASSPTGLDYEQYF
>TRBD2|TRBJ2-1|few|TRBV15
TGTGCCACCAGCCCAAGCGGGGTAGGCTACAATGAGCAGTTCTTC
CATSPSGVGYNEQFF
>.|TRBJ2-1|few|TRBV11-3
TGTGCCAGCAGCTCCCCCGGGACAAACCAAGGGGAGCAGTTCTTC
CASSSPGTNQGEQFF
>.|TRBJ1-4|few|TRBV12-3/TRBV12-4
TGTGCCAGCAGTGGGTACAGGGTATATGAAAAACTGTTTTTT
CASSGYRVYEKLFF
>.|TRBJ2-5|many|TRBV28
TGTGCCAGCAGTTTAAAGGCAGGAGTCCAAGAGACCCAGTACTTC
CASSLKAGVQETQYF
>.|TRBJ2-1|.|TRBV5-1
TGCGCCACCAGCAGGGGGCCCGGGACTAGAGGCAGCAATGAGCAGTTCTTC
CATSRGPGTRGSNEQFF
>.|TRBJ1-1|.|TRBV6-1
TGTGCCAGCATAGATGACGGGGGAGTATGGGAAGCTTTCTTT
CASIDDGGVWEAFF
>TRBD2|TRBJ2-7|few|TRBV7-9
TGTGCCAGCAGCAGGGGACTAGCGGGATCCCACGAGCAGTACTTC
CASSRGLAGSHEQYF
>.|TRBJ2-5|.|TRBV6-2/TRBV6-3
TGTGCCAGCAGTTACTCGACAGCGGACCAAGAGACCCAGTACTTC
CASSYSTADQETQYF
>.|TRBJ2-5|few|TRBV6-2/TRBV6-3
TGTGCCAGCAGTGACCTAGCCCCGACGGCGGGAGAGACCCAGTACTTC
CASSDLAPTAGETQYF
>TRBD1|TRBJ2-7|few|TRBV10-3
TGTGCCATCAGTTCCCGGGACAGGAGCTCCTACGAGCAGTACTTC
CAISSRDRSSYEQYF
>.|TRBJ2-7|few|TRBV24-1
TGTGCCACCAGTGATTTGACGGGGACCGGCGAGCAGTACTTC
CATSDLTGTGEQYF